Following are 12 T cell receptor beta chains from one sample sequenced in a study of CD8 T cells in ankylosing spondylitis (dated by TCRdb to between 2016 and 2019). The paper as a whole reports these results and caveats: A TCR beta motif made up of several highly homologous amino acid variants appeared to be characteristic of blood from ankylosing spondylitis patients.

The library relied on 5' RACE. Instrument on record: Illumina HiSeq 2500. TCRdb itself trimmed the public reads at Q25 with fastp, ran MiXCR and retained productive beta chains. Each entry merges the rows of one CDR3 protein and shows their most common DNA and genes. The sample records fewer than 400,000 distinct CDR3 sequences, 7.5% to 9% of which are singletons. Together, the top ten hold just over 14% of the sample. For these receptors, no antigen is known. The specimen sequenced was blood, either unsorted or a sorted T cell fraction (not recorded which). These receptors were collected from a male donor with ankylosing spondylitis.

This clonotype turned up a few times. The gene calls are TRBV5-6 and TRBJ2-7; 8 nucleotides line up with TRBD1. The CDR3 runs to 14 residues. The germline V gene has CDR1 SGHDT and CDR2 YYEEEE. Trimming took 2 bases from V and 6 from J; bases not matched to a gene: 7. The CDR3 DNA is TGTGCCAGCAGCTTAGGGACAGGTGAAGCCGAGCAGTACTTC. This encodes CASSLGTGEAEQYF.

The chain carries TRBV4-2 and TRBJ1-1; the D gene is possibly TRBD1 (6 bases). The CDR3 is 13 amino acids. Trimming took 1 base from V and 11 from J, leaving 14 bases between them. Germline V gives CDR1 LGHNA, CDR2 YNFKEQ. Here the CDR3 reads CASSQGVQGRAFF. The DNA for the CDR3 is TGTGCCAGCAGCCAAGGGGTACAGGGCCGGGCTTTCTTT.

This clonotype was observed at least ten times. The V and J genes are TRBV4-1 and TRBJ2-7; no reliable D call. CDR1 and CDR2 from the germline V gene are MGHRA and YSYEKL. This CDR3 region has 17 residues. Trimming removed 0 bases from V and 4 bases from J, with 19 bases in between. CDR3 protein: CASSQEDLFTGRYEQYF. CDR3 DNA: TGCGCCAGCAGCCAAGAGGATTTGTTTACCGGCCGGTACGAGCAGTACTTC.

The chain joins TRBV24-1 to TRBJ2-7; 9 positions agree with TRBD1. This CDR3 spans 16 amino acids. With V trimmed by 5 bases and J by 2 bases, 9 bases remained unmatched. Germline V gene data show CDR1 as KGHDR and CDR2 as SFDVKD. This CDR3 reads CATSGPGQGGPYEQYF. The DNA of the CDR3 is TGTGCCACCAGTGGACCGGGACAGGGAGGACCCTACGAGCAGTACTTC.

Only a few counts were recorded for this clonotype. The chain has TRBV7-2 and TRBJ2-5, with D possibly being TRBD1 (6 bases). The CDR3 has 14 amino acids. Germline V gene sequence: CDR1 SGHTA, CDR2 FQGNSA. V was pared by 3 bases and J by 4 bases, with 12 bases between. The CDR3 region has the DNA TGTGCCAGCAGCTTGGGCCAGGGGCTAGAGACCCAGTACTTC. It is translated as CASSLGQGLETQYF.

The chain joins TRBV20-1 to TRBJ2-7; TRBD2 is a possible D gene (5 bases). Germline V gives CDR1 DFQATT, CDR2 SNEGSKA (reference sequence). Trimming took off 0 bases at V and 6 bases at J, with 18 bases between the two ends. This CDR3 is built from 15 residues. The CDR3 DNA follows: TGCAGTGCTAGAGACGACGGGATTCTGTTCAGCGAGCAGTACTTC. It specifies CSARDDGILFSEQYF.

This clonotype was picked up a small number of times. J is TRBJ2-2 and V is TRBV7-6, with D uncertain. CDR1 SGHVS and CDR2 FNYEAQ come from the germline V gene. V lost 1 base to trimming and J lost 11 bases, with 14 bases between them. The CDR3 is 14 amino acids. The CDR3 DNA sequence: TGTGCCAGCAGCTTAGTGGTGTATCAGCGTGAGCTGTTTTTT. Protein: CASSLVVYQRELFF.

This clonotype was seen at least ten times. The chain combines TRBV2 with TRBJ1-1, with TRBD1 matching 7 bases. This CDR3 spans 15 amino acids. Trimming removed 5 bases from V and 1 base from J; junction bases left unmatched: 7. The germline V gene has CDR1 SNHLY and CDR2 FYNNEI. In nucleotides, the CDR3 is TGTGCCAGCAGTTCTCAAAGGGGGCGGAACACTGAAGCTTTCTTT. Its translation is CASSSQRGRNTEAFF. Combining the CDR3 with reference TRBV2 and TRBJ1-1 gives the whole variable domain EPEVTQTPSHQVTQMGQEVILRCVPISNHLYFYWYRQILGQKVEFLVSFYNNEISEKSEIFDDQFSVERPDGSNFTLKIRSTKLEDSAMYFCASSSQRGRNTEAFFGQGTRLTVV.

This clonotype appeared many times. The chain joins TRBV7-2 to TRBJ2-7; D is perhaps TRBD2 (5 bases). The CDR3 extends over 14 amino acids. The germline CDR1 and CDR2 sequences are SGHTA and FQGNSA. The V gene lost 7 bases and the J gene lost 6 bases, with 19 bases spanning the gap. The CDR3 DNA reads TGTGCCAGCACGCCTTCTCTAGCCTCGGGCGAGCAGTACTTC. It yields the protein CASTPSLASGEQYF. Full variable domain (rest looked up from reference TRBV7-2 and TRBJ2-7): GAGVSQSPSNKVTEKGKDVELRCDPISGHTALYWYRQSLGQGLEFLIYFQGNSAPDKSGLPSDRFSAERTGGSVSTLTIQRTQQEDSAVYLCASTPSLASGEQYFGPGTRLTVT.

The genes are TRBV18 and TRBJ2-1; TRBD1 matches at 10 bases. J lost 12 bases, V lost 2 bases, and 4 bases had no gene match. This CDR3 is built from 13 residues. CDR1 is KGHSH, CDR2 LQKENI, per germline. CDR3 bases: TGTGCCAGCTCACCAGGGACAGGGGAATGGCAGTTCTTC. It translates to CASSPGTGEWQFF. Complete variable domain (other parts from reference TRBV18 and TRBJ2-1): NAGVMQNPRHLVRRRGQEARLRCSPMKGHSHVYWYRQLPEEGLKFMVYLQKENIIDESGMPKERFSAEFPKEGPSILRIQQVVRGDSAAYFCASSPGTGEWQFFGPGTRLTVL.

J is TRBJ2-2 and V is TRBV7-9; TRBD1 might be the D (5 bases). Trimming pared 6 bases from V and 0 bases from J, leaving 5 bases between. Per germline, CDR1 SEHNR and CDR2 FQNEAQ (reference sequence). The CDR3 spans 13 residues. The CDR3 is CASRGPNTGELFF. The CDR3 DNA reads as TGTGCCAGCAGGGGGCCGAACACCGGGGAGCTGTTTTTT.

This clonotype has just a few counts. The V gene is TRBV18, the J gene TRBJ2-7; TRBD1 aligns across 7 bases. CDR1 is KGHSH and CDR2 is LQKENI in the germline V gene. Unmatched junction bases numbered 2, after V lost 0 bases and J lost 0 bases. The CDR3 is 15 residues long. Here the CDR3 reads CASSPPDRFSYEQYF. For the CDR3, the DNA is TGTGCCAGCTCACCACCGGACAGGTTCTCCTACGAGCAGTACTTC.